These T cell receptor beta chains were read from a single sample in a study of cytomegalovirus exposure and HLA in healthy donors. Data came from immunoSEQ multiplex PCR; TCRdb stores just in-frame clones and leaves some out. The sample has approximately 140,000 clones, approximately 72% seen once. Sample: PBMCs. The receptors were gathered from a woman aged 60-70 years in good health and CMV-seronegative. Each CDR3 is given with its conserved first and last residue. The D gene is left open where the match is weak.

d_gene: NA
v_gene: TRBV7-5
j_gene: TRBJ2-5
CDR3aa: CVRSSLSWASGDQMIKETQYF
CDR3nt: TGTGTCAGAAGCTCGCTCAGTTGGGCTAGCGGCGACCAAATGATAAAAGAGACCCAGTACTTC

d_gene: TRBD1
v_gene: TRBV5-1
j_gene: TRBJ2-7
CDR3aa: CASSLETGDSYEQYF
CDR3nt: TGCGCCAGCAGCTTGGAGACAGGGGACTCCTACGAGCAGTACTTC

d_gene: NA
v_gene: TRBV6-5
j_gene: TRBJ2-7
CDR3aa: CASRRAEGSYEQYF
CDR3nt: TGTGCCAGCAGGAGGGCAGAGGGCTCCTACGAGCAGTACTTC

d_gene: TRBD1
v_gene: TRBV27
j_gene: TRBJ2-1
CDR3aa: CASSPFGQGGYNEQFF
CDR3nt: TGTGCCAGCAGTCCATTCGGACAGGGGGGCTACAATGAGCAGTTCTTC

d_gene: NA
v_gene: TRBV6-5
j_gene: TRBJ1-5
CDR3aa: CASSRQLTQPQHF
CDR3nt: TGTGCCAGCAGTAGACAGCTTACTCAGCCCCAGCATTTT

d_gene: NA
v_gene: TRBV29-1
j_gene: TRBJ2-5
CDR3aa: CSVRGAQETQYF
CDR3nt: TGCAGCGTTCGGGGGGCCCAAGAGACCCAGTACTTC

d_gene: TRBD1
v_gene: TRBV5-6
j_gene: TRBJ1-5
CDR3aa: CASSSNTDRGNQPQHF
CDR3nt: TGTGCCAGCAGCTCAAACACGGACAGGGGCAATCAGCCCCAGCATTTT

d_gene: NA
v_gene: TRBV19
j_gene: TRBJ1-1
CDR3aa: CASSMARQVGGLTEAFF
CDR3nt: TGTGCCAGTAGTATGGCCCGGCAAGTGGGGGGGTTAACTGAAGCTTTCTTT

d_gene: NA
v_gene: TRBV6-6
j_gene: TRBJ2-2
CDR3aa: CASSFGGGQGGELFF
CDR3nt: TGTGCCAGCAGTTTTGGGGGGGGGCAGGGCGGGGAGCTGTTTTTT

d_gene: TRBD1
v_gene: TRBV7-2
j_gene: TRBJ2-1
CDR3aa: CASSTGQGYNEQFF
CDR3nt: TGTGCCAGCAGCACGGGACAGGGGTACAATGAGCAGTTCTTC